This record concerns one T cell receptor beta chain sequence. Its antigen is still unknown. This cohort consisted of healthy bone marrow donors. This sample is drawn from a study of cytomegalovirus exposure and HLA in healthy donors. The study, taken as a whole, reports: At a 0.05 false discovery rate, a later analysis found around 15,000 TCR beta sequences to be associated with HLA alleles. Researchers reported from a later analysis that most CMV-associated TCR beta chains appeared HLA-restricted. According to the study, about 180 TCR beta chains were cytomegalovirus-associated.

Both 60 Vbeta primers and 13 Jbeta primers went into the PCR. Only in-frame clones appear in the TCRdb table, and some are missing; sequencing was by immunoSEQ multiplex PCR. The data show fewer than 150,000 clones, over 70% seen once. The receptor's source is a woman aged 50 to 65 in good health and CMV-seropositive. The sequenced material came from PBMCs.

As DNA, the CDR3 is TGTGCCAGTAGCCCCGACTCAACAAGGGGCTTTGGCTACACCTTC. It encodes CASSPDSTRGFGYTF. V usage is TRBV19 and J usage is TRBJ1-2; tentatively, D is TRBD1 (5 bases). Per germline, CDR1 LNHDA and CDR2 SQIVND (reference sequence). The length of the CDR3 is 15 residues. The V end lost 6 bases, the J end lost 7 bases, and 21 bases lay between the germline ends. Supplemented by reference TRBV19 and TRBJ1-2, the full variable domain reads DGGITQSPKYLFRKEGQNVTLSCEQNLNHDAMYWYRQDPGQGLRLIYYSQIVNDFQKGDIAEGYSVSREKKESFPLTVTSAQKNPTAFYLCASSPDSTRGFGYTFGSGTRLTVV.